This TCR beta chain is from a study of OX40 agonist ivuxolimab in advanced cancers. Whole-study context: Ivuxolimab, an antibody acting as an agonist of OX40 (CD134), was used to treat patients. Males comprised around 80% of the group, whose mean age was approximately 60 years (range roughly 23 to 80).

Study outcomes and limitations: The authors did not determine the antigen specificity of the expanded peripheral T cells.

Of note for this clone: Antigen specificity is unknown. A junction end diverges from the germline sequence, so it may reflect a read error.

Method: immunoSEQ multiplex PCR; TCRdb's copy keeps in-frame clones and lacks some. Seen here are some 90,000 clones, about 90% observed once, and the top ten hold about 1.1%. Germline V lookup: CDR1 MDHEN, CDR2 SYDVKM. The CDR3 has 12 residues. The chain employs TRBV28 and TRBJ2-1; D might be TRBD1 (6 bases). This TCR came from an adult with an advanced solid tumor such as melanoma, head and neck, liver or kidney cancer. Material: CD4+ or CD8+ T cells sorted from blood, obtained in a trial of the OX40 agonist ivuxolimab. For the CDR3, the DNA is TGTGCCAGCAGAGGGGGTCTGGCTAGTCAGCTCTTC. Translation: CASRGGLASQLF.